This T cell receptor beta chain was sequenced for a study of identical twins. Broader study findings: Fewer insertions marked abundant cord blood beta clonotypes; young adult naive trended weakly, memory not at all. Twin sharing of out-of-frame TCR alpha was underestimated by models in monozygotic pairs. Excess sharing by twins proved weaker in beta out-of-frame sequences. Within twin pairs, the out-of-frame alpha sequences they shared showed excess low generation probability.

This clonotype was observed at least ten times. The antigen remains unidentified. Germline lookup yields CDR1 MRHNA and CDR2 SNTAGT. There are 15 residues in the CDR3. V lost 3 bases, J lost 5 bases, and 7 bases stayed unmatched. Each CDR3 protein is one row after TCRdb ran MiXCR on the 5' RACE reads. The data hold some 200,000 distinct CDR3 sequences, with 7.5% observed a single time. These data also featured in a second study, about yellow fever vaccine responses in identical twins.

This chain links TRBV6-4 with TRBJ2-1; TRBD2 matches 7 bases. The receptor was derived from a woman younger than 35 in good health. Source material: memory (CD45RO+) T cells sorted from blood. The CDR3 here is CASSEAASGDNEQFF. The CDR3 DNA follows: TGTGCCAGCAGTGAAGCGGCTAGCGGAGACAATGAGCAGTTCTTC.